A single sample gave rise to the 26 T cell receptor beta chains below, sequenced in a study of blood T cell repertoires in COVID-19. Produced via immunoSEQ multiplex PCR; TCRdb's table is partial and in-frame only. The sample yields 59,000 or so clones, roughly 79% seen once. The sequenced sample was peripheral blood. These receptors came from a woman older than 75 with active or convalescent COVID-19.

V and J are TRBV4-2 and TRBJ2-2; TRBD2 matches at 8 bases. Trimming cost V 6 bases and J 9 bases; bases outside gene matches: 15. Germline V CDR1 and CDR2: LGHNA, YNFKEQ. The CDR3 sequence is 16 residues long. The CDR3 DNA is TGTGCCAGCAGTCCAGGACGGGGGGGGCCTCCCAGGGAGCTGTTTTTT. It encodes CASSPGRGGPPRELFF.

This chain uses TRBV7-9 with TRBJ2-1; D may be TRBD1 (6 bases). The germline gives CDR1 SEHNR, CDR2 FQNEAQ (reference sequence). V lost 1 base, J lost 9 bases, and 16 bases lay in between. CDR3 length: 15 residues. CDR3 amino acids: CASSLDGTTGSEQFF. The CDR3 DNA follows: TGTGCCAGCAGCTTAGATGGGACGACAGGCTCTGAGCAGTTCTTC.

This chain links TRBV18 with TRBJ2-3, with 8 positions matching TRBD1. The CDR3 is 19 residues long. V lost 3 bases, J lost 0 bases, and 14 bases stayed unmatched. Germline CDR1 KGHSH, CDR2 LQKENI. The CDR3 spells CASSPGQGSSAKSTDTQYF. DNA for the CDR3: TGTGCCAGCTCACCTGGACAGGGAAGTTCCGCGAAGAGCACAGATACGCAGTATTTT.

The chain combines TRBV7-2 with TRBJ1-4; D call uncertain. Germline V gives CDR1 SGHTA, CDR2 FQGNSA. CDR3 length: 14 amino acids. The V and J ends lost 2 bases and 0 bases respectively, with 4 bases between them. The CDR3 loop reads CASSLRSTNEKLFF. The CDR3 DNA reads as TGTGCCAGCAGCTTACGGTCAACTAATGAAAAACTGTTTTTT.

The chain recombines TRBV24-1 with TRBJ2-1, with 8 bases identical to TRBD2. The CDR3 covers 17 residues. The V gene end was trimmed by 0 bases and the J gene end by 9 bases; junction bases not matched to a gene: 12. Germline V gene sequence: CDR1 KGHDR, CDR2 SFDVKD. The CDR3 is CATSDLVGGAQGGEQFF. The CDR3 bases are TGTGCCACCAGTGATTTGGTCGGGGGGGCCCAAGGCGGTGAGCAGTTCTTC.

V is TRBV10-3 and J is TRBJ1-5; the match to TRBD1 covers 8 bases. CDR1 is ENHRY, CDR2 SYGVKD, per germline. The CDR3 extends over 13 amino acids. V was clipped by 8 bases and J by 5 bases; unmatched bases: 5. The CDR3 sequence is CAIAGGLDQPQHF. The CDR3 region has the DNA TGTGCCATCGCAGGGGGCCTTGATCAGCCCCAGCATTTT.

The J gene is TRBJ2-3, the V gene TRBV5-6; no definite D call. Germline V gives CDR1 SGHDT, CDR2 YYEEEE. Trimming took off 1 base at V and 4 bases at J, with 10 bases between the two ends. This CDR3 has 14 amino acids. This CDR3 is CASSLLHSSDTQYF. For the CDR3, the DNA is TGTGCCAGCAGCTTGCTTCACAGTTCAGATACGCAGTATTTT.

This CDR3 reads CASSPPGFVTEAFF. DNA for the CDR3: TGTGCCAGCTCACCACCCGGGTTTGTCACTGAAGCTTTCTTT. The chain couples TRBV18 to TRBJ1-1; no clear D. In germline, CDR1 is KGHSH, CDR2 LQKENI. The CDR3 spans 14 residues. V lost 0 bases, J lost 4 bases, and 9 bases lay in between.

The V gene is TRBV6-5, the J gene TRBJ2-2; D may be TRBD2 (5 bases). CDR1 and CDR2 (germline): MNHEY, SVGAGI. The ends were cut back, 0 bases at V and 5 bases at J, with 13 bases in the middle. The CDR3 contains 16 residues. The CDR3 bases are TGTGCCAGCAGTTACTCGAGAGCGGAGAGGACCGGGGAGCTGTTTTTT. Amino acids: CASSYSRAERTGELFF.

CDR3 sequence reads: CASSFTSAEGELFF. In nucleotides, the CDR3 is TGCGCCAGCAGCTTCACTAGCGCTGAAGGGGAGCTGTTTTTT. V usage is TRBV5-1 and J usage is TRBJ2-2; TRBD2 agrees at 7 bases. The junction had 6 bases not matched to a gene; V was cut back by 2 bases and J by 8 bases. The CDR3 is 14 amino acids. Germline lookup yields CDR1 SGHRS and CDR2 YFSETQ.

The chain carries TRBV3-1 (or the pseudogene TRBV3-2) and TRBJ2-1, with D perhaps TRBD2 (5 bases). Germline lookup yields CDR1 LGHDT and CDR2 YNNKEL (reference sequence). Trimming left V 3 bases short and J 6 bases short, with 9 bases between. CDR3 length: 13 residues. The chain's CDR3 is CASSHRTPNEQFF. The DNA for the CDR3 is TGTGCCAGCAGCCATCGGACTCCCAATGAGCAGTTCTTC.

In DNA, the CDR3 is TGTGCCAGCAGCCTCGGACAGGGAAGTGGTAACACTGAAGCTTTCTTT. Protein: CASSLGQGSGNTEAFF. The chain is built from TRBV7-6 and TRBJ1-1; 8 nucleotides align to TRBD1. CDR3 size: 16 residues. Losses at the gene ends were 5 bases for V and 2 bases for J; bases not matched to a gene: 10. From germline, CDR1 is SGHVS and CDR2 FNYEAQ. The whole variable domain, filled in from reference TRBV7-6 and TRBJ1-1, reads GAGVSQSPRYKVTKRGQDVALRCDPISGHVSLYWYRQALGQGPEFLTYFNYEAQQDKSGLPNDRFSAERPEGSISTLTIQRTEQRDSAMYRCASSLGQGSGNTEAFFGQGTRLTVV.

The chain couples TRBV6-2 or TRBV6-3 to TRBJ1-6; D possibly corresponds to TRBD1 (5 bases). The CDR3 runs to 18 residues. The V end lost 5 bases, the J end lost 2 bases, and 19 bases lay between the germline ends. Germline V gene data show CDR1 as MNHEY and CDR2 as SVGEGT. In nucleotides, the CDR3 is TGTGCCAGCAGTCCCGGCCGGGCAGGGAAACCCTATAATTCACCCCTCCACTTT. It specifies CASSPGRAGKPYNSPLHF.

The CDR3 DNA reads as TGTGCCAGCAGCCAAGATTTTGGACAGCTTGATGAAAAACTGTTTTTT. The encoded protein is CASSQDFGQLDEKLFF. V usage is TRBV3-1 (or the pseudogene TRBV3-2) and J usage is TRBJ1-4, with D possibly TRBD1 on 6 matching bases. V lost 0 bases, J lost 6 bases, and 14 bases lay in between. The CDR3 covers 16 residues. The germline gives CDR1 LGHDT, CDR2 YNNKEL (reference sequence).

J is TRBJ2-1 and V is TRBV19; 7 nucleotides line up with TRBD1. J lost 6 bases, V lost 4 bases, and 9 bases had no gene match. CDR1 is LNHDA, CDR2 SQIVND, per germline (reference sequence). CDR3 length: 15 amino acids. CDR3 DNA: TGTGCCAGTAGTACCGGTAGGGGGCCCCGCAATGAGCAGTTCTTC. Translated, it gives CASSTGRGPRNEQFF.

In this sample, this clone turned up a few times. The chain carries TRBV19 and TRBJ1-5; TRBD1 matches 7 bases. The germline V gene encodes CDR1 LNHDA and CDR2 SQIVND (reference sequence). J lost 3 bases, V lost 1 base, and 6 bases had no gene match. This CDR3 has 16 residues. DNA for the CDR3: TGTGCCAGTAGTATAGCACAGACAGGGTACAATCAGCCCCAGCATTTT. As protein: CASSIAQTGYNQPQHF. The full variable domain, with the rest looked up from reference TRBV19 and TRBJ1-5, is DGGITQSPKYLFRKEGQNVTLSCEQNLNHDAMYWYRQDPGQGLRLIYYSQIVNDFQKGDIAEGYSVSREKKESFPLTVTSAQKNPTAFYLCASSIAQTGYNQPQHFGDGTRLSIL.

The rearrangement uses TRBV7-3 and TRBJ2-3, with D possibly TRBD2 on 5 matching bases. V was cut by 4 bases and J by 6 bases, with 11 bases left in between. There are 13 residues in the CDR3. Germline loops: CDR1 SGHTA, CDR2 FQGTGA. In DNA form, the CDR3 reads TGTGCCAGCAGCTCTCCCGGCGGGGATACGCAGTATTTT. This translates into CASSSPGGDTQYF.

CDR3 residues: CASGAGGSGNTIYF. CDR3 bases: TGCGCCAGCGGTGCCGGGGGCTCTGGAAACACCATATATTTT. The chain carries TRBV5-1 and TRBJ1-3, with D possibly TRBD1 on 5 matching bases. Germline values: CDR1 SGHRS, CDR2 YFSETQ. The CDR3 covers 14 residues. V lost 7 bases and J 0 bases, leaving 11 bases between the germline ends.

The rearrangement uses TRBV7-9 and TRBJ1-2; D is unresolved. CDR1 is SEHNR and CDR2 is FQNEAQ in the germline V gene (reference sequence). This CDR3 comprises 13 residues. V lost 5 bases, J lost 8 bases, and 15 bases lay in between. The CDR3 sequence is CASSQAPGEGYTF. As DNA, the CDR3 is TGTGCCAGCAGCCAAGCCCCCGGGGAAGGCTACACCTTC. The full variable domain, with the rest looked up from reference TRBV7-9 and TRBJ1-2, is DTGVSQNPRHKITKRGQNVTFRCDPISEHNRLYWYRQTLGQGPEFLTYFQNEAQLEKSRLLSDRFSAERPKGSFSTLEIQRTEQGDSAMYLCASSQAPGEGYTFGSGTRLTVV.

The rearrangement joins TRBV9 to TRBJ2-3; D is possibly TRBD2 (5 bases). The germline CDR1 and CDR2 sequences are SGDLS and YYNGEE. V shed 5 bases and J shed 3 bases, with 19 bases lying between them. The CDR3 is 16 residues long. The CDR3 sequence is CASSVTSSLQTDTQYF. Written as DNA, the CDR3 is TGTGCCAGCAGTGTCACTAGTTCCCTACAGACAGATACGCAGTATTTT.

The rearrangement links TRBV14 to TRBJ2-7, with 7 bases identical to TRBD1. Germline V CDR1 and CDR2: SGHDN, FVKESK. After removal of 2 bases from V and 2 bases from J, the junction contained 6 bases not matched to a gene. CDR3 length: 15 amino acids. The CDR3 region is CASSQRQGTTYEQYF. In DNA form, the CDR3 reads TGTGCCAGCAGCCAAAGACAGGGAACGACCTACGAGCAGTACTTC.

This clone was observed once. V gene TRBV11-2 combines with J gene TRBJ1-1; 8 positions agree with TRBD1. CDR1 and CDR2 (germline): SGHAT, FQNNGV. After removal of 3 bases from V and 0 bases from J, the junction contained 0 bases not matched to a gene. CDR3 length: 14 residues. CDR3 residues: CASSLGQVNTEAFF. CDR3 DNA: TGTGCCAGCAGCTTGGGACAGGTGAACACTGAAGCTTTCTTT.

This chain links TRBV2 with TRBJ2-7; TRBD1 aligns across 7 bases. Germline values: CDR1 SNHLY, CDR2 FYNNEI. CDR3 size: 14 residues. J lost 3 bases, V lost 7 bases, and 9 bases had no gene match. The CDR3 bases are TGTGCCAGCAATCCCTGGGACAGAGACTACGAGCAGTACTTC. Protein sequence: CASNPWDRDYEQYF.

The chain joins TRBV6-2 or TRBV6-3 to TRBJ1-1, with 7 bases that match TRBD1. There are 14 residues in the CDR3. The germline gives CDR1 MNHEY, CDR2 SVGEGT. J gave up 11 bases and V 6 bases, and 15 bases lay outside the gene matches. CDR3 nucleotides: TGTGCCAGCAGCCTGGGACAGCGGGTGACGGGGGCTTTCTTT. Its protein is CASSLGQRVTGAFF.

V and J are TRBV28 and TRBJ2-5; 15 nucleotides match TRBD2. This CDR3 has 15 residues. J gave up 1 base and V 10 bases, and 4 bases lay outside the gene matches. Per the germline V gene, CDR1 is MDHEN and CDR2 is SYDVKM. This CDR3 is CAIRTSGGAQETQYF. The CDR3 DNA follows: TGTGCCATAAGGACTAGCGGGGGGGCCCAAGAGACCCAGTACTTC.

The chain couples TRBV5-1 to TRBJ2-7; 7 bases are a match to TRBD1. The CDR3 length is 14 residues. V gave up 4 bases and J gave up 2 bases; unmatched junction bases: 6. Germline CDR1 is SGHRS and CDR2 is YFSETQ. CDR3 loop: CASSDPGQPYEQYF. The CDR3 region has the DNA TGCGCCAGCAGCGACCCGGGACAGCCCTACGAGCAGTACTTC.